This record covers a single T cell receptor (beta chain). The antigen is not known. This entry belongs to a study of post-analysis software for immune sequencing data. Study-level background: Relapsing-remitting, secondary progressive and progressive-relapsing forms made up the multiple sclerosis disease courses.

The CDR3 runs 13 residues. CDR1 SQVTM and CDR2 ANQGSEA come from the germline V gene. The V segment lost 7 bases and the J segment 6 bases; nucleotides outside the gene matches: 7. TCR beta cDNA libraries included unique molecular identifiers. Out of roughly 0.85 to 11 million T cells, about 520,000 cDNA molecules were generated. TCRdb ran MiXCR on the PCR reads and lists one entry per CDR3 protein. This table holds some 890,000 distinct CDR3 sequences, around 53% found once. Points from the study as a whole: Controls showed lower frequencies than patients for 4 or 5 TRBV segments, and TRBV5-6, TRBV5-1 and TRBV20-1 were among these. For normalized Chao1 diversity, multiple sclerosis patients scored significantly lower than controls did. Under F measure analysis, samples from one preparation batch co-clustered strongly.

This chain uses TRBV29-1 with TRBJ2-1; TRBD2 matches 9 bases. Sequencing was done on a sample of blood. The sequence came from a girl under 18 with multiple sclerosis. The CDR3 region is CSGGLAGLNEQFF. The DNA of the CDR3 is TGCAGCGGAGGGCTAGCGGGACTCAATGAGCAGTTCTTC.